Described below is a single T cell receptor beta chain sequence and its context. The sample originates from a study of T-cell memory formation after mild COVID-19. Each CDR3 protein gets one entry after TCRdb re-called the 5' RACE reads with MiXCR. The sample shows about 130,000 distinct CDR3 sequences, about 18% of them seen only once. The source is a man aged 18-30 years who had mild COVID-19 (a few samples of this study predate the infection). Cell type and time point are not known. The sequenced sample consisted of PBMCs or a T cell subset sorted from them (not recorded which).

The CDR3 loop reads CSARPGNRGSPLHF. The DNA for the CDR3 is TGCAGTGCTAGACCAGGAAACAGGGGTTCACCCCTCCACTTT. The gene calls are TRBV20-1 and TRBJ1-6; 7 bases are a match to TRBD1. Germline V CDR1 and CDR2: DFQATT, SNEGSKA (reference sequence). V lost 2 bases, J lost 9 bases, and 7 bases stayed unmatched. This CDR3 comprises 14 residues.